This T cell receptor beta chain was obtained from a study of breast tumors, draining lymph nodes, adjacent tissues. MiXCR, applied by TCRdb to the multiplex PCR reads, yields one record per CDR3 protein. The sample shows over 20,000 distinct CDR3 sequences, under 30% of them seen only once. With 3 bases clipped from V and 5 bases from J, the junction kept 14 bases outside the gene matches. The germline V gene encodes CDR1 GTSNPN and CDR2 SVGIG (reference sequence). The CDR3 totals 16 residues. In its sample, this clonotype was seen many times. Material for sequencing was breast tumor tissue. This receptor was obtained from a female donor with breast cancer. Some clones in this sample may be carry-over from other donors' samples. The genes are TRBV30 and TRBJ2-7; 9 nucleotides agree with TRBD2. The CDR3 nucleotides read TGTGCCTGGAGCCCCCCGCTGGCGGGAGGGAGAAACGAGCAGTACTTC. Residues: CAWSPPLAGGRNEQYF.